Presented here are 27 T cell receptor beta chains from one specimen sequenced in a study of Ad26.COV2.S vaccination and SARS-CoV-2 variants. The repertoire was sequenced with immunoSEQ multiplex PCR; TCRdb's copy has only in-frame clones and lacks some. The sample yields 500,000 or so clones, around nine tenths seen once. As for treatment: roughly 19 received Ad26.COV2.S at low or high dose, single or two shots; 5 received placebo; per-sample allocation not given. The investigators took samples on day 63 after the first vaccine or placebo injection. The sample consisted of peripheral blood, taken in a trial of Ad26.COV2.S vaccine versus placebo. Receptors originate from a person aged 18-60 years who received the Ad26.COV2.S COVID-19 vaccine or a placebo.

The genes are TRBV7-2 and TRBJ2-7, with 9 bases aligning to TRBD1. V lost 4 bases to trimming and J lost 6 bases; unmatched junction nucleotides: 10. Germline values: CDR1 SGHTA, CDR2 FQGNSA. This CDR3 comprises 15 residues. Here the CDR3 reads CASSSLWTGASEQYF. The CDR3 bases are TGTGCCAGCAGCTCCCTCTGGACAGGGGCAAGCGAGCAGTACTTC.

This chain links TRBV10-2 with TRBJ1-2, with 9 nucleotides matching TRBD1. In germline, CDR1 is WSHSY, CDR2 SAAADI. Trimming took 0 bases from V and 2 from J; bases not matched to a gene: 4. The CDR3 has 16 residues. The CDR3 here is CASSESGGQGNYGYTF. The CDR3 DNA reads as TGCGCCAGCAGTGAGTCAGGAGGACAGGGGAACTATGGCTACACCTTC.

The chain combines TRBV10-3 with TRBJ1-1; 7 nucleotides line up with TRBD1. There are 14 residues in the CDR3. V trimming: 3 bases; J trimming: 7 bases; junction bases outside the gene matches: 8. CDR1 and CDR2 (germline): ENHRY, SYGVKD. The CDR3 protein is CAISDSRDSGEAFF. DNA of the CDR3: TGTGCCATCAGTGATTCCCGGGACAGCGGTGAAGCTTTCTTT.

This chain uses TRBV19 with TRBJ2-1; 8 bases match TRBD2. The length of the CDR3 is 16 residues. CDR1 and CDR2 (germline): LNHDA, SQIVND (reference sequence). V shed 5 bases, J shed 8 bases, and the junction held 14 bases outside the gene matches. This CDR3 is CASSLSSGSNGDEQFF. Written as DNA, the CDR3 is TGTGCCAGTAGTTTGTCTAGCGGGTCTAACGGGGATGAGCAGTTCTTC.

V and J are TRBV5-1 and TRBJ1-1; no clear D. This CDR3 spans 15 amino acids. V was clipped by 4 bases and J by 1 base, with 14 bases between them. Germline V gives CDR1 SGHRS, CDR2 YFSETQ. The CDR3 DNA reads as TGCGCCAGCAGCCTATACCCTTCAGGGAACACTGAAGCTTTCTTT. Translating it yields CASSLYPSGNTEAFF.

V usage is TRBV29-1 and J usage is TRBJ1-2; weak D call: TRBD1 (5 bases). The V end was cut by 4 bases, the J end by 1 base, with 13 bases between. CDR3 length: 14 amino acids. Germline assignment: CDR1 SQVTM and CDR2 ANQGSEA. The CDR3 loop is CSVGPQENNYGYTF. The CDR3 bases are TGCAGCGTTGGACCACAGGAGAATAACTATGGCTACACCTTC.

This clone was seen a single time. The gene calls are TRBV7-9 and TRBJ2-7; D is unclear. V lost 2 bases to trimming and J lost 6 bases, with 8 bases between them. The CDR3 is 12 residues long. Germline-derived CDR1 and CDR2 are SEHNR and FQNEAQ (reference sequence). The CDR3 coding sequence is TGTGCCAGCAGCTTAACCTCAGCCGAGCAGTACTTC. Protein sequence: CASSLTSAEQYF.

The chain combines TRBV9 with TRBJ1-5; 10 bases map to TRBD1. Germline lookup yields CDR1 SGDLS and CDR2 YYNGEE. This CDR3 spans 14 amino acids. J gave up 8 bases and V 0 bases, and 2 bases lay outside the gene matches. The CDR3 loop reads CASSVGTGGEPQHF. The CDR3 nucleotides are TGTGCCAGCAGCGTAGGGACAGGGGGAGAGCCCCAGCATTTT.

This clone showed up just once. Here the CDR3 DNA reads TGTGCCTGCGGGACAGATAGCAATCAGCCCCAGCATTTT. Its protein product is CACGTDSNQPQHF. The chain employs TRBV10-3 and TRBJ1-5; 7 bases line up with TRBD1. The CDR3 has 13 residues. Germline-derived CDR1 and CDR2 are ENHRY and SYGVKD. With 11 bases clipped from V and 0 bases from J, the junction kept 4 bases outside the gene matches.

The chain recombines TRBV9 with TRBJ1-3; D is uncertain. Germline-derived CDR1 and CDR2 are SGDLS and YYNGEE. This CDR3 has 17 residues. V was cut by 2 bases and J by 9 bases, with 24 bases left in between. CDR3 DNA: TGTGCCAGCAGCGTGAGCCTGCAGGCGCCCTCTGAGGGCACCATATATTTT. Translating it yields CASSVSLQAPSEGTIYF.

The gene calls are TRBV6-5 and TRBJ2-3; TRBD1 is a possible D gene (6 bases). Germline lookup yields CDR1 MNHEY and CDR2 SVGAGI. V was cut by 6 bases and J by 1 base, with 11 bases left in between. CDR3 size: 14 residues. The CDR3 DNA reads as TGTGCCAGCAGAGCGACAGGCCGCACAGATACGCAGTATTTT. Translating it yields CASRATGRTDTQYF.

This clone appeared a few times. The chain is built from TRBV30 and TRBJ1-3; D call uncertain. Deletions cut 2 bases from V and 0 bases from J, with 11 bases between. Per germline, CDR1 GTSNPN and CDR2 SVGIG (reference sequence). This CDR3 has 15 amino acids. CDR3 coding DNA: TGTGCCTGGAGTATGTTTGGACTCTCTGGAAACACCATATATTTT. Translation gives CAWSMFGLSGNTIYF.

This clone was found a few times. The chain couples TRBV5-6 to TRBJ2-7, with a possible D match to TRBD1 (7 bases). V lost 4 bases, J lost 4 bases, and 18 bases lay in between. The CDR3 has 15 amino acids. Germline V gives CDR1 SGHDT, CDR2 YYEEEE. CDR3 DNA sequence: TGTGCCAGCAGCGACGGTTGGAGGGGGCTGTACGAGCAGTACTTC. Its translation is CASSDGWRGLYEQYF.

The rearrangement joins TRBV27 to TRBJ2-1; 9 nucleotides match TRBD1. V lost 3 bases and J lost 5; bases outside the gene matches: 11. The CDR3 loop spans 17 amino acids. Looked up from germline, CDR1 is MNHEY and CDR2 is SMNVEV (reference sequence). CDR3 sequence: CASSFRRDRANHNEQFF. In DNA, the CDR3 is TGTGCCAGCAGTTTCCGCCGGGACAGGGCGAACCACAATGAGCAGTTCTTC.

J is TRBJ2-1 and V is TRBV5-1; 10 positions agree with TRBD2. Germline CDR1 SGHRS, CDR2 YFSETQ. Germline trimming cut 1 base from V and 5 bases from J; bases unmatched to any gene: 9. CDR3 size: 17 residues. The CDR3 coding sequence is TGCGCCAGCAGCTTGTGGGCTAGCGGGAGATTTGACAATGAGCAGTTCTTC. It is translated as CASSLWASGRFDNEQFF.

V usage is TRBV5-1 and J usage is TRBJ1-2, with 7 bases identical to TRBD1. V trimming: 4 bases; J trimming: 7 bases; junction bases outside the gene matches: 4. The germline CDR1 and CDR2 sequences are SGHRS and YFSETQ. The CDR3 has 12 residues. CDR3 bases: TGCGCCAGCAGCGGACAGGATCGTGGCTACACCTTC. The encoded protein is CASSGQDRGYTF.

V is TRBV7-8 and J is TRBJ1-2; no clear D gene. Trimming removed 0 bases at V and 4 bases at J, with 21 bases between. CDR1 is SGHVS and CDR2 is FQNEAQ in the germline V gene. CDR3 length equals 18 residues. CDR3 region: CASSLASPGRSTAYGYTF. The CDR3, as DNA: TGTGCCAGCAGCTTAGCTTCCCCGGGCCGCAGTACGGCCTATGGCTACACCTTC.

The chain couples TRBV7-8 to TRBJ2-1; a possible D gene is TRBD2 (5 bases). There are 13 residues in the CDR3. Trimming took off 5 bases at V and 6 bases at J, with 11 bases between the two ends. The germline V gene encodes CDR1 SGHVS and CDR2 FQNEAQ. The CDR3 reads CASSRRESNEQFF. CDR3 DNA sequence: TGTGCCAGCAGCCGCCGGGAAAGCAATGAGCAGTTCTTC.

The chain links TRBV6-5 to TRBJ2-3; no definite D call. This CDR3 spans 15 amino acids. With 2 bases removed from V and 3 bases from J, the gap between germline ends came to 12 bases. Germline loops: CDR1 MNHEY, CDR2 SVGAGI. In DNA form, the CDR3 reads TGTGCCAGCAGTTACCTAGGGATGGGTACAGATACGCAGTATTTT. Its protein is CASSYLGMGTDTQYF.

This clone was observed once. The chain links TRBV24-1 to TRBJ2-2; 8 bases match TRBD1. CDR1 is KGHDR, CDR2 SFDVKD, per germline. Trimming took 4 bases from V and 2 from J; bases not matched to a gene: 11. The CDR3 length is 18 residues. The CDR3 spells CATSERTSGTGNTGELFF. The CDR3 DNA sequence: TGTGCCACCAGTGAAAGGACCTCCGGGACAGGTAACACCGGGGAGCTGTTTTTT.

V is TRBV5-4 and J is TRBJ1-1; a weak D match, TRBD1 (5 bases). Germline loops: CDR1 SGHNT, CDR2 YYREEE (reference sequence). The CDR3 totals 14 residues. V shed 0 bases and J shed 1 base, with 7 bases lying between them. CDR3 DNA sequence: TGTGCCAGCAGCTTGGCGGGACGGAACACTGAAGCTTTCTTT. Translated: CASSLAGRNTEAFF.

This clone showed up just once. The genes are TRBV7-9 and TRBJ2-1, with TRBD2 matching over 11 bases. CDR3 length: 15 residues. V dropped 9 bases and J dropped 8; count of bases not matched to a gene: 12. Germline V gene sequence: CDR1 SEHNR, CDR2 FQNEAQ (reference sequence). The CDR3 loop reads CASNILAGGLDEQFF. DNA of the CDR3: TGTGCCAGTAATATCCTAGCGGGAGGATTAGATGAGCAGTTCTTC.

This chain joins TRBV7-3 and TRBJ2-1; 8 nucleotides match TRBD2. Germline loops: CDR1 SGHTA, CDR2 FQGTGA. This CDR3 comprises 15 residues. J gave up 8 bases and V 6 bases, and 12 bases lay outside the gene matches. CDR3: CASRLGLGLTDEQFF. CDR3 nucleotides: TGTGCCAGCAGATTGGGACTAGGGTTGACTGATGAGCAGTTCTTC. Full variable domain (outside the CDR3, taken from reference TRBV7-3 and TRBJ2-1): GAGVSQTPSNKVTEKGKYVELRCDPISGHTALYWYRQSLGQGPEFLIYFQGTGAADDSGLPNDRFFAVRPEGSVSTLKIQRTERGDSAVYLCASRLGLGLTDEQFFGPGTRLTVL.

The rearrangement links TRBV21-1 to TRBJ2-2; TRBD1, as called in the table, went unchecked against the DNA. TRBV21-1 is an annotated pseudogene. This CDR3 spans 19 amino acids. The CDR3 protein is CASSKRRDSPLRSTGELFF. Here the CDR3 DNA reads TGTGCCAGCAGCAAACGTAGGGACAGTCCCCTCCGGAGCACCGGGGAGCTGTTTTTT.

DNA for the CDR3: TGTGCCAGCAGTTTAGTAGGGGATGGCTACACCTTC. Translated: CASSLVGDGYTF. The chain joins TRBV28 to TRBJ1-2, with TRBD1 as a possible D gene (5 bases). Looked up from germline, CDR1 is MDHEN and CDR2 is SYDVKM. The CDR3 is 12 residues long. V gave up 2 bases and J gave up 6 bases, with 7 bases separating them.

The V and J genes are TRBV4-2 and TRBJ1-2; D might be TRBD1 (6 bases). The CDR3 runs to 16 residues. CDR1 LGHNA and CDR2 YNFKEQ come from the germline V gene. The V end was cut by 0 bases, the J end by 5 bases, with 16 bases between. CDR3 sequence reads: CASSQDLGGAEYGYTF. As DNA, the CDR3 is TGTGCCAGCAGCCAAGATCTCGGGGGCGCAGAATATGGCTACACCTTC.

This rearrangement joins TRBV9 to TRBJ1-3, with D unresolved. The germline gives CDR1 SGDLS, CDR2 YYNGEE. V lost 0 bases, J lost 2 bases, and 9 bases lay in between. The CDR3 extends over 15 amino acids. CDR3 sequence reads: CASSVGGTAGNTIYF. The CDR3 DNA reads TGTGCCAGCAGCGTAGGGGGAACTGCTGGAAACACCATATATTTT.